One and the same sample provided the 27 T cell receptor beta chains below, sequenced in a study of control samples from healthy donors and cancer patients. The data were produced by immunoSEQ multiplex PCR, yet TCRdb's version contains in-frame clones alone and is incomplete. The sample has around 50,000 clones; 91% are singletons. The sequenced material came from PBMCs. The source of these receptors is a man aged 25 to 40 with colorectal cancer.

This chain connects TRBV5-1 to TRBJ2-7; 7 nucleotides align to TRBD1. The trim removed 5 bases at V and 0 bases at J, leaving 8 bases unmatched. The V gene's germline CDR1 is SGHRS and CDR2 YFSETQ. The CDR3 runs to 15 residues. CDR3 region: CASSEGAPSSYEQYV. CDR3 nucleotides: TGCGCCAGCAGTGAGGGGGCCCCCAGCTCCTACGAGCAGTACGTC.

The CDR3: CASSFKGWETQYF. CDR3 nucleotides: TGTGCCAGCAGTTTCAAGGGGTGGGAGACCCAGTACTTC. The chain combines TRBV28 with TRBJ2-5; a possible D gene is TRBD1 (5 bases). Looked up from germline, CDR1 is MDHEN and CDR2 is SYDVKM. V gave up 3 bases and J gave up 5 bases, with 10 bases separating them. This CDR3 comprises 13 residues.

The rearrangement links TRBV7-9 to TRBJ2-7; D might be TRBD1 or TRBD2, each matching 5 bases. The V gene lost 4 bases and the J gene lost 4 bases, with 17 bases spanning the gap. The CDR3 contains 15 residues. The germline V gene has CDR1 SEHNR and CDR2 FQNEAQ (reference sequence). CDR3 coding DNA: TGTGCCAGCAGCTCCTCCCGGGACCCCACGTACGAGCAGTACTTC. Its protein is CASSSSRDPTYEQYF.

The gene calls are TRBV11-2 and TRBJ2-2; D gene uncertain. The length of the CDR3 is 14 residues. Germline CDR1 reads SGHAT; CDR2 reads FQNNGV. Trimming removed 2 bases from V and 5 bases from J, with 9 bases in between. CDR3 loop: CASSLRSGTGELFF. CDR3 in DNA: TGTGCCAGCAGCTTAAGGTCCGGAACCGGGGAGCTGTTTTTT.

This clone has just one count. The gene calls are TRBV6-5 and TRBJ1-1; possible D gene TRBD1, 6 bases. Germline values: CDR1 MNHEY, CDR2 SVGAGI. V lost 7 bases to trimming and J lost 4 bases, with 10 bases between them. The CDR3 spans 12 residues. This CDR3 reads CASMRGATEAFF. DNA of the CDR3: TGTGCCAGCATGAGGGGGGCCACTGAAGCTTTCTTT.

CDR3 DNA sequence: TGTGCCATCAGCCCAGGGAACGGCTACACCTTC. Protein: CAISPGNGYTF. V gene TRBV10-3 combines with J gene TRBJ1-2; a weak D match, TRBD1 (5 bases). CDR1 and CDR2 (germline): ENHRY, SYGVKD. CDR3 size: 11 residues. V lost 6 bases to trimming and J lost 8 bases, with 10 bases between them.

This chain joins TRBV5-4 and TRBJ2-7; TRBD2 matches at 12 bases. Germline values: CDR1 SGHNT, CDR2 YYREEE (reference sequence). This CDR3 region has 16 residues. V shed 4 bases, J shed 4 bases, and the junction held 9 bases outside the gene matches. CDR3 protein: CASSRSPSGGAYEQYF. The CDR3 DNA sequence: TGTGCCAGCAGCCGGTCCCCTAGCGGGGGGGCTTACGAGCAGTACTTC.

The chain is built from TRBV18 and TRBJ2-3, with TRBD2 matching over 10 bases. The CDR3 loop spans 20 amino acids. Trimming removed 6 bases from V and 5 bases from J; junction bases left unmatched: 23. Germline CDR1 and CDR2: KGHSH and LQKENI. CDR3 region: CASSLSPPTSSGGARDTQYF. The CDR3 DNA reads as TGTGCCAGCTCTCTCTCCCCCCCCACTTCGAGCGGGGGGGCAAGAGATACGCAGTATTTT.

A single count supports this clone. This chain's CDR3 is CASSLAGVPYGYTF. In DNA form, the CDR3 reads TGTGCCAGCAGCTTAGCAGGGGTCCCCTATGGCTACACCTTC. The rearrangement joins TRBV7-2 to TRBJ1-2, with a tentative D call TRBD1 (5 bases). Germline V gene sequence: CDR1 SGHTA, CDR2 FQGNSA. The V end lost 0 bases, the J end lost 4 bases, and 9 bases lay between the germline ends. The CDR3 has 14 amino acids. Filled out from reference TRBV7-2 and TRBJ1-2, the complete variable domain reads GAGVSQSPSNKVTEKGKDVELRCDPISGHTALYWYRQSLGQGLEFLIYFQGNSAPDKSGLPSDRFSAERTGGSVSTLTIQRTQQEDSAVYLCASSLAGVPYGYTFGSGTRLTVV.

This clone came up a few times. This chain connects TRBV3-1 (or the pseudogene TRBV3-2) to TRBJ1-2; D perhaps matches TRBD1 (6 bases). Germline loops: CDR1 LGHDT, CDR2 YNNKEL (reference sequence). Trimming pared 1 base from V and 7 bases from J, leaving 10 bases between. This CDR3 is 13 amino acids long. CDR3 sequence (DNA): TGTGCCAGCAGCCAAGCCCTGGGGGCTGGCTACACCTTC. This translates into CASSQALGAGYTF.

V and J are TRBV4-3 and TRBJ1-1; D not resolved. The CDR3 loop spans 16 amino acids. Germline assignment: CDR1 LGHNA and CDR2 YSLEER. V gave up 0 bases and J gave up 0 bases, with 11 bases separating them. CDR3 amino acids: CASSQEIGQLNTEAFF. CDR3 sequence (DNA): TGCGCCAGCAGCCAAGAGATCGGGCAGCTGAACACTGAAGCTTTCTTT.

The rearrangement links TRBV3-1 (or the pseudogene TRBV3-2) to TRBJ2-3, with D perhaps assigned TRBD1 or TRBD2 (5 bases each). V shed 7 bases and J shed 3 bases, with 20 bases lying between them. CDR1 is LGHDT and CDR2 is YNNKEL in the germline V gene (reference sequence). The length of the CDR3 is 16 residues. CDR3 loop: CASNNRGTRGTDTQYF. DNA for the CDR3: TGTGCCAGCAACAACCGAGGGACCCGAGGGACAGATACGCAGTATTTT.

The DNA for the CDR3 is TGTGCCAGCAGCCGAGATTCGAACACTGAAGCTTTCTTT. It is translated as CASSRDSNTEAFF. The chain recombines TRBV7-2 with TRBJ1-1; D is unclear. V was cut by 5 bases and J by 1 base, with 8 bases left in between. The CDR3 contains 13 residues. Germline V CDR1 and CDR2: SGHTA, FQGNSA.

This chain joins TRBV2 and TRBJ2-1; D is unresolved. The V end lost 10 bases, the J end lost 6 bases, and 13 bases lay between the germline ends. This CDR3 spans 12 amino acids. Germline loops: CDR1 SNHLY, CDR2 FYNNEI. The CDR3: CATKLLTNEQFF. The DNA for the CDR3 is TGTGCCACTAAGCTGCTTACCAATGAGCAGTTCTTC. Full variable domain (missing parts from reference TRBV2 and TRBJ2-1): EPEVTQTPSHQVTQMGQEVILRCVPISNHLYFYWYRQILGQKVEFLVSFYNNEISEKSEIFDDQFSVERPDGSNFTLKIRSTKLEDSAMYFCATKLLTNEQFFGPGTRLTVL.

The gene calls are TRBV4-3 and TRBJ1-1, with TRBD1 identical over 10 bases. Germline loops: CDR1 LGHNA, CDR2 YSLEER. The CDR3 spans 15 residues. With 2 bases clipped from V and 7 bases from J, the junction kept 7 bases outside the gene matches. CDR3 nucleotides: TGCGCCAGCAGCCAAACCGGGACAGGGGTTGGTGAAGCTTTCTTT. As protein: CASSQTGTGVGEAFF.

In this sample, this clone turned up once. The rearrangement joins TRBV4-3 to TRBJ1-2, with D hard to call. This CDR3 has 15 amino acids. Trimming took 0 bases from V and 0 from J, leaving 8 bases between them. CDR1 is LGHNA, CDR2 YSLEER, per germline. For the CDR3, the DNA is TGCGCCAGCAGCCAAGATGGGGTGGCTAACTATGGCTACACCTTC. Amino acid sequence: CASSQDGVANYGYTF.

This clone was observed a few times. This chain uses TRBV29-1 with TRBJ1-2; 7 bases match TRBD1. V dropped 7 bases and J dropped 0; count of bases not matched to a gene: 14. CDR3 length: 16 residues. Germline V gene sequence: CDR1 SQVTM, CDR2 ANQGSEA. This CDR3 reads CSALGGLTGTNYGYTF. DNA of the CDR3: TGCAGCGCCCTCGGGGGACTGACAGGGACTAACTATGGCTACACCTTC.

The chain links TRBV30 to TRBJ1-2; D call uncertain. CDR3 size: 14 residues. Trimming removed 4 bases at V and 4 bases at J, with 16 bases between. Per germline, CDR1 GTSNPN and CDR2 SVGIG (reference sequence). This CDR3 reads CAWNQAYGSYGYTF. The CDR3 bases are TGTGCCTGGAATCAGGCTTACGGAAGCTATGGCTACACCTTC.

The genes are TRBV7-8 and TRBJ2-1; no firm D call. The CDR3 spans 12 residues. Germline assignment: CDR1 SGHVS and CDR2 FQNEAQ. Trimming shortened V by 5 bases and J by 8 bases, and 10 bases separated the two germline ends. The CDR3 sequence is CASSLSSYEQFF. The CDR3, as DNA: TGTGCCAGCAGCCTATCCAGCTATGAGCAGTTCTTC.

The rearrangement uses TRBV4-3 and TRBJ1-3; the D is unclear. V lost 1 base and J 4 bases, leaving 5 bases between the germline ends. Germline V gene sequence: CDR1 LGHNA, CDR2 YSLEER. The CDR3 extends over 13 amino acids. The CDR3 DNA reads TGCGCCAGCAGCCAAGTCCGGGGAAACACCATATATTTT. Encoded protein: CASSQVRGNTIYF.

This chain links TRBV4-3 with TRBJ2-3, with 8 bases fitting TRBD1. CDR3 length equals 12 residues. CDR1 is LGHNA and CDR2 is YSLEER in the germline V gene. Trimming removed 6 bases from V and 11 bases from J; junction bases left unmatched: 7. CDR3 nucleotides: TGCGCCAGCAGTTTCAGGGGGCGCGAGCAGTATTTT. This codes for CASSFRGREQYF.

The chain carries TRBV3-1 (or the pseudogene TRBV3-2) and TRBJ1-2; D gene uncertain. CDR3 length: 14 residues. Germline V CDR1 and CDR2: LGHDT, YNNKEL (reference sequence). V was trimmed by 2 bases and J by 2 bases, leaving 9 bases between them. In DNA form, the CDR3 reads TGTGCCAGCAGCCAATACCTGGCCAACTATGGCTACACCTTC. Amino acids: CASSQYLANYGYTF.

This clone was observed once. This sequence joins TRBV4-2 and TRBJ1-2; D gene unclear. From germline, CDR1 is LGHNA and CDR2 YNFKEQ. V lost 4 bases and J lost 4, with 22 bases in between. The CDR3 is made up of 17 amino acids. DNA for the CDR3: TGTGCCAGCAGCCTTTCCCCACTTCAGGAAACCTCCTATGGCTACACCTTC. It is translated as CASSLSPLQETSYGYTF.

V gene TRBV6-2 or TRBV6-3 combines with J gene TRBJ2-1; no clear D. The CDR3 contains 14 residues. V was clipped by 0 bases and J by 5 bases, with 8 bases between them. Per germline, CDR1 MNHEY and CDR2 SVGEGT. The CDR3 bases are TGTGCCAGCAGTTACTCGGGTTCCCACAATGAGCAGTTCTTC. Its protein is CASSYSGSHNEQFF.

The chain combines TRBV3-1 (or the pseudogene TRBV3-2) with TRBJ1-3; no definite D call. V was trimmed by 4 bases and J by 0 bases, leaving 10 bases between them. Looked up from germline, CDR1 is LGHDT and CDR2 is YNNKEL (reference sequence). The CDR3 is 15 amino acids. CDR3 protein: CASSLSRSSGNTIYF. Written as DNA, the CDR3 is TGTGCCAGCAGCCTCAGCAGGAGCTCTGGAAACACCATATATTTT.

This chain joins TRBV13 and TRBJ2-2; 11 positions agree with TRBD2. The V segment lost 3 bases and the J segment 5 bases; nucleotides outside the gene matches: 5. Germline V CDR1 and CDR2: PRHDT, FYEKMQ (reference sequence). This CDR3 has 16 residues. The CDR3 nucleotides are TGTGCCAGCAGCTTCTCACTAGCGGGGGTAACCGGGGAGCTGTTTTTT. It yields the protein CASSFSLAGVTGELFF.

This chain connects TRBV6-4 to TRBJ2-2; 8 bases agree with TRBD2. This CDR3 has 15 residues. Germline V gene sequence: CDR1 MRHNA, CDR2 SNTAGT. V gave up 3 bases and J gave up 1 base; unmatched junction bases: 1. The CDR3 protein is CASSETSGNTGELFF. The DNA of the CDR3 is TGTGCCAGCAGTGAAACTAGCGGGAACACCGGGGAGCTGTTTTTT.